This T cell receptor beta chain is from a study of T-cell memory formation after mild COVID-19. TCRdb re-called the 5' RACE reads with MiXCR, one entry per CDR3 protein. The sample contains 120,000 or so distinct CDR3 sequences, 17% of which appear only once. Trimming took 0 bases from V and 9 from J, leaving 12 bases between them. CDR3 length equals 14 residues. Germline-derived CDR1 and CDR2 are MGHRA and YSYEKL. The gene calls are TRBV4-1 and TRBJ2-4; weak D call: TRBD1 (5 bases). The TCR was taken from a man aged 18 to 29 who had mild COVID-19 (a few samples of this study predate the infection). Cell type and time point are not known. Sequenced material: PBMCs or a T cell subset sorted from them (not recorded which). The CDR3 here is CASSQDLQGTIQYF. CDR3 nucleotide sequence: TGCGCCAGCAGCCAAGATCTTCAGGGTACCATTCAGTACTTC.